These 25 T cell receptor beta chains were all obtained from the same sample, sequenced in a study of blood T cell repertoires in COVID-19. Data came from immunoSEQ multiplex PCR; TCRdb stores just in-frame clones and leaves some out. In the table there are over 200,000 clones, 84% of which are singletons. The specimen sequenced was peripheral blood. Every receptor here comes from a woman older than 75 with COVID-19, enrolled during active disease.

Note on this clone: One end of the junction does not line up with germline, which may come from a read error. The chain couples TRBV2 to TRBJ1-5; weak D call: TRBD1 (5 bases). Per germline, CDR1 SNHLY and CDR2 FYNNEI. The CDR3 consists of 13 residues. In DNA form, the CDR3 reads TGTGCCAGCAGGGAAGGGAGGGGTCAGCCCCAGCATTTT. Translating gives CASREGRGQPQHF.

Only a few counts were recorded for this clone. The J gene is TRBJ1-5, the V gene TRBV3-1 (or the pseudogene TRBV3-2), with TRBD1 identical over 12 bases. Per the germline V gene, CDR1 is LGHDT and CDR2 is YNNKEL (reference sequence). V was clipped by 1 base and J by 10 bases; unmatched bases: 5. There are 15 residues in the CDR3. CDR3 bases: TGTGCCAGCAGCCAAGGAGGGACAGGGGGCTTTCCCCAGCATTTT. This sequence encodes CASSQGGTGGFPQHF.

The CDR3 nucleotides are TGTGCCAGCAGTGCTCTAGGGGGTTTGGTTGCTTTCTTT. This encodes CASSALGGLVAFF. The chain has TRBV5-5 and TRBJ1-1, with D tentatively TRBD1 (6 bases). Germline V CDR1 and CDR2: SGHKS, YYEKEE (reference sequence). This CDR3 contains 13 residues. V dropped 5 bases and J dropped 11 bases, with 19 bases sitting between them.

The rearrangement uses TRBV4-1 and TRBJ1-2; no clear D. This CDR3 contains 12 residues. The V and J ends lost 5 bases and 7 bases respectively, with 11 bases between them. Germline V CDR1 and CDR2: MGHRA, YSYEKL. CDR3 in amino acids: CASSGSVGGYTF. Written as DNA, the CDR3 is TGCGCCAGCAGCGGGAGCGTCGGTGGCTACACCTTC.

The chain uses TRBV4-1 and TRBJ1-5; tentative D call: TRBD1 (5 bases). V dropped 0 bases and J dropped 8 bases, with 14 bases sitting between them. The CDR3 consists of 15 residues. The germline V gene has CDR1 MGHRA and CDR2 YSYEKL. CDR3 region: CASSQDPTDPKPQHF. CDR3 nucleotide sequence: TGCGCCAGCAGCCAAGATCCGACAGACCCTAAGCCCCAGCATTTT.

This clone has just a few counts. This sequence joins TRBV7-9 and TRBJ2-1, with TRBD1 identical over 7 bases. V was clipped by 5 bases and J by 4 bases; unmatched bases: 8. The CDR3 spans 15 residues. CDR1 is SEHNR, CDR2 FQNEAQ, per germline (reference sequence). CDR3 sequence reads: CASSTPGQTYNEQFF. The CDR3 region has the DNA TGTGCCAGCAGCACGCCGGGACAGACTTACAATGAGCAGTTCTTC. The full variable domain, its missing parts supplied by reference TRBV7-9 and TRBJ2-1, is DTGVSQNPRHKITKRGQNVTFRCDPISEHNRLYWYRQTLGQGPEFLTYFQNEAQLEKSRLLSDRFSAERPKGSFSTLEIQRTEQGDSAMYLCASSTPGQTYNEQFFGPGTRLTVL.

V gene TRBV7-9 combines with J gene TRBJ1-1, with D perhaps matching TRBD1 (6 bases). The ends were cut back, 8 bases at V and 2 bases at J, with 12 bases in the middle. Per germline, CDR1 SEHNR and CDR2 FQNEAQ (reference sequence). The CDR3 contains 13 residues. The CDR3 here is CASARQVNTEAFF. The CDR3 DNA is TGTGCCAGCGCCCGACAGGTCAACACTGAAGCTTTCTTT.

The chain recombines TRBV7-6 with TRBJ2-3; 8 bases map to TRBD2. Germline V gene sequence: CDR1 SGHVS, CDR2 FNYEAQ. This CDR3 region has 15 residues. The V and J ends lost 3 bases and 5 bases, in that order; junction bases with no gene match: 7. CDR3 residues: CASSLERGLGDTQYF. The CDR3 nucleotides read TGTGCCAGCAGCTTGGAGCGGGGGCTCGGAGATACGCAGTATTTT.

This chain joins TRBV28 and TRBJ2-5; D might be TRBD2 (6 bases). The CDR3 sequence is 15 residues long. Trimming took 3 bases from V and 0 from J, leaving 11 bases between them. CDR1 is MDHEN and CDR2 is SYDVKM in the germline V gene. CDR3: CASSLGGEYQETQYF. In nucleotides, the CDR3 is TGTGCCAGCAGTTTGGGCGGGGAGTACCAAGAGACCCAGTACTTC.

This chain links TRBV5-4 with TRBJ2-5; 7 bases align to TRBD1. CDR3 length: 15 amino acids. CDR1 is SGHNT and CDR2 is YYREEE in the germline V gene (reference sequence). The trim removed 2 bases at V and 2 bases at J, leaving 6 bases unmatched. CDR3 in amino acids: CASSFRRTGQETQYF. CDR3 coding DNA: TGTGCCAGCAGCTTTCGAAGGACAGGACAAGAGACCCAGTACTTC.

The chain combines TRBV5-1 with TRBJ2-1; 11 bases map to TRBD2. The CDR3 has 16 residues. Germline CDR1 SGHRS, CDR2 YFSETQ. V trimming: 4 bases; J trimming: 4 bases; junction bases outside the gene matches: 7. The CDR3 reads CASSPSGTSGYNEQFF. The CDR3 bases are TGCGCCAGCAGCCCGTCCGGGACTAGCGGATACAATGAGCAGTTCTTC.

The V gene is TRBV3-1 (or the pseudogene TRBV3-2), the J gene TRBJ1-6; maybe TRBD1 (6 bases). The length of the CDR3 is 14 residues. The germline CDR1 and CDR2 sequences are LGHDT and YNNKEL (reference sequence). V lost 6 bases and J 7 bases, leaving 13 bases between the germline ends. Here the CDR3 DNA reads TGTGCCAGCAGTCCCGGACAGCCGAATTCACCCCTCCACTTT. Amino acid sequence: CASSPGQPNSPLHF.

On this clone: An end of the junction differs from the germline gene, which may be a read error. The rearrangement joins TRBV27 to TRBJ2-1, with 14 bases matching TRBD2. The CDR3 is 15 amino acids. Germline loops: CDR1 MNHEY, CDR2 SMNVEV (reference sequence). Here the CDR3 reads CASRFPGLAGAGEFF. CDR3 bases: TGTGCCAGCCGTTTCCCGGGACTAGCGGGGGCCGGGGAGTTCTTC.

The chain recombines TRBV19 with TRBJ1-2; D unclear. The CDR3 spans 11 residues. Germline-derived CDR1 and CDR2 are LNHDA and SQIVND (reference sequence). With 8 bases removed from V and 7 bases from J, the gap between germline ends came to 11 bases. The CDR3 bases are TGTGCCAGTTCCGGTGGGCCTGGCTACACCTTC. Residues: CASSGGPGYTF.

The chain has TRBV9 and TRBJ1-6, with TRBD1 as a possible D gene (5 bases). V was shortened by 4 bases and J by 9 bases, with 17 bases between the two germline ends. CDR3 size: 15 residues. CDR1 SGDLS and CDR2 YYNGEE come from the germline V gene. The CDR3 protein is CASSSLGGVGSPLHF. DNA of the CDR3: TGTGCCAGCAGCTCCCTGGGGGGGGTGGGTTCACCCCTCCACTTT. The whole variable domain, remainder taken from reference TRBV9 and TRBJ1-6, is DSGVTQTPKHLITATGQRVTLRCSPRSGDLSVYWYQQSLDQGLQFLIQYYNGEERAKGNILERFSAQQFPDLHSELNLSSLELGDSALYFCASSSLGGVGSPLHFGNGTRLTVT.

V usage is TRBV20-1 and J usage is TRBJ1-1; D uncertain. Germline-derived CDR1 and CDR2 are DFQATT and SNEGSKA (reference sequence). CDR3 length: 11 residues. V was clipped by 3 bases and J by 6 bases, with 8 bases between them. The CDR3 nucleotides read TGCAGTGCTAGGGGGAGTGCTGAAGCTTTCTTT. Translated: CSARGSAEAFF.

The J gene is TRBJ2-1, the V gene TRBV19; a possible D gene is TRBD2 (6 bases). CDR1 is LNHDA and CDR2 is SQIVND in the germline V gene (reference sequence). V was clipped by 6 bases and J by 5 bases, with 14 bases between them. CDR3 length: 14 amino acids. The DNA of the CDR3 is TGTGCCAGTAGCAAAAGCGGGCAAGACAATGAGCAGTTCTTC. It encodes CASSKSGQDNEQFF.

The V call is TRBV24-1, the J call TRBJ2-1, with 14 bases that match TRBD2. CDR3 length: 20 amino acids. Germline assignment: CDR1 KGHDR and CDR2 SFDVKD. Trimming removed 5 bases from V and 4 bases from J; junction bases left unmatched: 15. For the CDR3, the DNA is TGTGCCACCAGTGCCGTAACGGGACTAGCGGGAGCAGTCTCATACAATGAGCAGTTCTTC. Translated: CATSAVTGLAGAVSYNEQFF.

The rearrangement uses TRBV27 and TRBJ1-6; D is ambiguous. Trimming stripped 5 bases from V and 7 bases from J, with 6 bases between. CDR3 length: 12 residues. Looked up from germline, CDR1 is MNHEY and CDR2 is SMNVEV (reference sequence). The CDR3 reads CASSTANSPLHF. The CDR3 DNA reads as TGTGCCAGCAGTACCGCGAATTCACCCCTCCACTTT.

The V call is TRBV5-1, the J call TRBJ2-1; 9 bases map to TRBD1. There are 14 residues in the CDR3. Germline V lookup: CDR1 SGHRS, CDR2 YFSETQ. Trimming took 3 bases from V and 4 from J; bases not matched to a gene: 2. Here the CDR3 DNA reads TGCGCCAGCAGCTCCGGGACAGGGTACAATGAGCAGTTCTTC. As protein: CASSSGTGYNEQFF.

The CDR3: CASSLRQGASDTQYF. The CDR3 nucleotides read TGTGCCAGCAGCTTACGGCAGGGGGCGTCAGATACGCAGTATTTT. V and J are TRBV5-4 and TRBJ2-3; 8 bases line up with TRBD1. The V and J ends lost 2 bases and 4 bases, in that order; junction bases with no gene match: 6. The CDR3 is 15 residues long. Germline CDR1 reads SGHNT; CDR2 reads YYREEE (reference sequence).

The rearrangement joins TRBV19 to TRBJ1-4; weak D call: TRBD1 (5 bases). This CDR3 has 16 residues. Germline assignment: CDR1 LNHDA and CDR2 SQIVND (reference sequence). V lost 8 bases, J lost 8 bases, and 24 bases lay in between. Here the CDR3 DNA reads TGTGCCAGTTGCCCCCTTGCCCGCGGGGGAAGCGAAAAACTGTTTTTT. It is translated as CASCPLARGGSEKLFF.

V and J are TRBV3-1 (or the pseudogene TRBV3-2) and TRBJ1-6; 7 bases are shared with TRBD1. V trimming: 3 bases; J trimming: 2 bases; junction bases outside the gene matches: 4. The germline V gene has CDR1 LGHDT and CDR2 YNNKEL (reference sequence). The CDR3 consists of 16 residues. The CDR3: CASSQTQGPYNSPLHF. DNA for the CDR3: TGTGCCAGCAGCCAGACACAGGGGCCCTATAATTCACCCCTCCACTTT.

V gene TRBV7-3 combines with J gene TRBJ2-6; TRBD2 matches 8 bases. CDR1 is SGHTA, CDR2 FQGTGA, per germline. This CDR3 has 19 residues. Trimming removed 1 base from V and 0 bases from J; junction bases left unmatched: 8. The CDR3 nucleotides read TGTGCCAGCAGCTTAATCGCGGGCGGGGGGCCCTCTGGGGCCAACGTCCTGACTTTC. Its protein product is CASSLIAGGGPSGANVLTF.

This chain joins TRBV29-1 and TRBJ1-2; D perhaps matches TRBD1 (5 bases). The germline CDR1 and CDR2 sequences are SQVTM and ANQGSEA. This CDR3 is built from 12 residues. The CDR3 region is CTSTRQGEGYTF. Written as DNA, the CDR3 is TGCACCTCGACTAGGCAGGGAGAGGGCTACACCTTC.